This T cell receptor (beta chain) was recovered during a study of shared clonotypes between healthy human individuals. Study outcomes and limitations: Non-shared clonotypes had lower generation probabilities than clonotypes shared by all four sorted-subset donors.

Notes on this clone: No antigen is known for it. This may come from a read error, since a much larger clone is one base off.

TCRdb keeps only in-frame clones here, not all; method: immunoSEQ multiplex PCR. Counted here are over 700,000 clones, 72% occurring once; the ten biggest clones make up under 2%. Germline assignment: CDR1 MDHEN and CDR2 SYDVKM. With V trimmed by 9 bases and J by 6 bases, 6 bases remained unmatched. The CDR3 spans 13 residues. Material: memory CD4+ T cells sorted from blood. This sample's subset: CD45RA-negative fraction. The origin of this receptor is a woman in her twenties or thirties in good health. V is TRBV28 and J is TRBJ2-7; 12 nucleotides line up with TRBD2. The CDR3 region has the DNA TGTGCCAGTAGACTAGCGGGAGTCAGCGAGCAGTACTTC. Amino acid sequence: CASRLAGVSEQYF.